The subject of this entry is one TCR beta chain. With random hexamers, reverse transcription was performed on about 0.5 to 1 ug of RNA. It was immunoSEQ multiplex PCR that amplified TCR beta CDR3 across 54 Vbeta and 13 Jbeta. Via MiXCR, TCRdb re-called the immunoSEQ multiplex PCR reads, giving one row per CDR3 protein. The sample lists roughly 110,000 distinct CDR3 sequences, roughly 95% occurring once. The CDR3 totals 17 residues. Germline CDR1 is LNHNV and CDR2 is YYDKDF (reference sequence). V was pared by 2 bases and J by 3 bases, with 16 bases between. This sample is part of a study of CD8 T cells in Susac syndrome.

The TCR sequence derives from a human donor with Susac syndrome. V is TRBV15 and J is TRBJ2-2; a weak D match, TRBD2 (5 bases). The specimen sequenced was CD8+ T cells from PBMCs. CDR3 amino acids: CATSRTLALGDTGELFF. DNA for the CDR3: TGTGCCACCAGCAGAACCTTGGCTTTGGGAGACACCGGGGAGCTGTTTTTT.